The clone carrying this T cell receptor beta chain was seen a few times. Antigen: not known. The record originates from a study of cytomegalovirus exposure and HLA in healthy donors. Study results and limitations: Most TCR sequences were uncommon, yet certain public TCRs appeared in many donors. Further analysis, carried out later, found HLA-associated TCR beta chains more clonally expanded than equally common other chains.

The CDR3 length is 17 residues. With V trimmed by 0 bases and J by 7 bases, 7 bases remained unmatched. Per the germline V gene, CDR1 is SGHTS and CDR2 is YDEGEE. The PCR was carried out with 60 Vbeta primers and 13 Jbeta primers. Profiled with immunoSEQ multiplex PCR; TCRdb holds only in-frame clones, not every one. The table shows fewer than 200,000 clones, with more than 80% occurring only once. The sample was PBMCs. The receptor's source is a woman under 30 in good health and CMV-seropositive. This chain joins TRBV5-8 and TRBJ1-4, with 12 bases lining up with TRBD1. Here the CDR3 reads CASSLAAGTGGSEKLFF. In DNA, the CDR3 is TGTGCCAGCAGCTTGGCCGCGGGGACAGGGGGCAGTGAAAAACTGTTTTTT.